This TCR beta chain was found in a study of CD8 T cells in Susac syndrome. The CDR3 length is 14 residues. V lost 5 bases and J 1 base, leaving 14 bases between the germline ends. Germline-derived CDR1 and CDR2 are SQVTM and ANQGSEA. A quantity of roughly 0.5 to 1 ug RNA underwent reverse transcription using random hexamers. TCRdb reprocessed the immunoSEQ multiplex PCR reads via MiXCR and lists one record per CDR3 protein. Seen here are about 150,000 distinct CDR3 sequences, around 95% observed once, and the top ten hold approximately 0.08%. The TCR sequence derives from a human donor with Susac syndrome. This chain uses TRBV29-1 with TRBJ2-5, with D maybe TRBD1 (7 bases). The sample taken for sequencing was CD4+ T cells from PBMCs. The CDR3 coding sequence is TGCAGCGTTCGGCAGGGGGGTTTCCAAGAGACCCAGTACTTC. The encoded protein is CSVRQGGFQETQYF. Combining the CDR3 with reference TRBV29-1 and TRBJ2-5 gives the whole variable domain SAVISQKPSRDICQRGTSLTIQCQVDSQVTMMFWYRQQPGQSLTLIATANQGSEATYESGFVIDKFPISRPNLTFSTLTVSNMSPEDSSIYLCSVRQGGFQETQYFGPGTRLLVL.